Listed here are 23 T cell receptor beta chains from one sample, sequenced in a study of molecular identifiers for immune sequencing clone quantification. Each CDR3 protein is one row after TCRdb ran MiXCR on the PCR reads. The sample carries some 100,000 distinct CDR3 sequences, around 20% recorded once. Input material: naive CD8+ T cells from blood, with Jurkat cell RNA spiked in. Subset noted: FACS-sorted CD8+CD4-CCR7+CD45RA+ naive T cells. The origin of the receptors is a human donor in good health. Some libraries in this study had Jurkat cell RNA spiked in.

The chain links TRBV28 to TRBJ1-6; D is undetermined. The CDR3 loop spans 14 amino acids. The germline V gene has CDR1 MDHEN and CDR2 SYDVKM. The V end was cut by 3 bases, the J end by 12 bases, with 15 bases between. CDR3 region: CASSFRGKFGPLHF. The CDR3 nucleotides read TGTGCCAGCAGTTTTCGAGGAAAGTTTGGACCCCTCCACTTT.

This clonotype has a count of ten or more. This sequence joins TRBV24-1 and TRBJ1-5; D is perhaps TRBD1 (5 bases). CDR1 and CDR2 from the germline V gene are KGHDR and SFDVKD. V shed 7 bases and J shed 3 bases, with 15 bases lying between them. The CDR3 length is 15 residues. The CDR3 nucleotides read TGTGCCACCAGGCCGACAGTGGTGAACAATCAGCCCCAGCATTTT. Protein: CATRPTVVNNQPQHF.

This clonotype was counted many times. V is TRBV6-5 and J is TRBJ2-3, with 9 positions matching TRBD2. In germline, CDR1 is MNHEY, CDR2 SVGAGI. The CDR3 totals 15 residues. V was clipped by 5 bases and J by 3 bases; unmatched bases: 6. The CDR3 sequence: CASSRLAGVTDTQYF. The CDR3 coding sequence is TGTGCCAGCAGTCGGTTAGCGGGAGTTACAGATACGCAGTATTTT.

The rearrangement links TRBV4-1 to TRBJ1-1; tentatively, D is TRBD1 (6 bases). This CDR3 spans 12 amino acids. Germline assignment: CDR1 MGHRA and CDR2 YSYEKL. V was clipped by 2 bases and J by 11 bases, with 12 bases between them. CDR3 sequence (DNA): TGCGCCAGCAGCCAAACAGGGTCTGGGGCTTTCTTT. Translated: CASSQTGSGAFF.

In this sample, this clonotype turned up many times. The chain is built from TRBV30 and TRBJ2-2; perhaps TRBD2 as D (6 bases). The length of the CDR3 is 14 residues. CDR1 and CDR2 (germline): GTSNPN, SVGIG (reference sequence). V lost 6 bases to trimming and J lost 5 bases, with 16 bases between them. The CDR3 nucleotides read TGTGCCTGCCCCGGGAGTTCGGGTACCGGGGAGCTGTTTTTT. Residues: CACPGSSGTGELFF.

Many counts were recorded for this clonotype. The rearrangement uses TRBV11-2 and TRBJ2-3; perhaps TRBD2 as D (5 bases). The CDR3 consists of 14 residues. Germline loops: CDR1 SGHAT, CDR2 FQNNGV. The V end lost 5 bases, the J end lost 2 bases, and 11 bases lay between the germline ends. The CDR3 region is CASSPPGNTDTQYF. The CDR3 DNA reads TGTGCCAGCAGCCCCCCGGGGAACACAGATACGCAGTATTTT.

This sequence joins TRBV20-1 and TRBJ2-1; D perhaps matches TRBD2 (5 bases). CDR1 is DFQATT, CDR2 SNEGSKA, per germline (reference sequence). The CDR3 runs 16 residues. V dropped 0 bases and J dropped 2 bases, with 14 bases sitting between them. CDR3 amino acids: CSARDNTRPTYNEQFF. DNA for the CDR3: TGCAGTGCTAGAGATAACACTAGACCTACCTACAATGAGCAGTTCTTC.

This clonotype was recorded at least ten times. J is TRBJ1-1 and V is TRBV19, with a weak D call TRBD1 (6 bases). The CDR3 has 13 residues. CDR1 and CDR2 (germline): LNHDA, SQIVND (reference sequence). Trimming stripped 7 bases from V and 4 bases from J, with 13 bases between. CDR3 coding DNA: TGTGCCAGTACTACTACAGGGAGCACTGAAGCTTTCTTT. It specifies CASTTTGSTEAFF.

This clonotype was seen many times. The J gene is TRBJ2-5, the V gene TRBV7-3, with 8 bases matching TRBD1. The CDR3 runs 14 residues. V lost 3 bases, J lost 1 base, and 1 base stayed unmatched. Germline V gene sequence: CDR1 SGHTA, CDR2 FQGTGA. In DNA, the CDR3 is TGTGCCAGCAGCTTGGACAGGGTCCAAGAGACCCAGTACTTC. Its translation is CASSLDRVQETQYF.

This clonotype occurred many times. The chain couples TRBV4-2 to TRBJ2-3; D not certain. Trimming pared 3 bases from V and 0 bases from J, leaving 13 bases between. CDR1 is LGHNA and CDR2 is YNFKEQ in the germline V gene. The CDR3 is 16 amino acids. CDR3: CASSQVPRGSTDTQYF. As DNA, the CDR3 is TGTGCCAGCAGCCAGGTACCGCGAGGTAGCACAGATACGCAGTATTTT.

A remark on this clonotype: A read error may account for a junction end that differs from germline. The V and J genes are TRBV5-1 and TRBJ2-3; D gene uncertain. Germline V lookup: CDR1 SGHRS, CDR2 YFSETQ. There are 16 residues in the CDR3. CDR3 DNA sequence: TGCGCCAGCGGCTTGCCGACTGGCGGATACACAGATACGCAGTATTTT. Translating it yields CASGLPTGGYTDTQYF.

This clonotype has a count of ten or more. The gene calls are TRBV14 and TRBJ2-5; 12 bases map to TRBD2. The ends lost 2 bases at V and 3 bases at J; junction bases unmatched: 7. CDR3 size: 17 residues. Germline lookup yields CDR1 SGHDN and CDR2 FVKESK. The CDR3 DNA reads as TGTGCCAGCAGCCAACTGGGACTAGCGGGCCCCAAAGAGACCCAGTACTTC. It codes for CASSQLGLAGPKETQYF.

This clonotype has at least ten counts. The J gene is TRBJ2-7, the V gene TRBV7-6; D tentatively fits TRBD1 or TRBD2 (6 bases each). V was pared by 2 bases and J by 5 bases, with 16 bases between. This CDR3 comprises 15 residues. Germline V gene data show CDR1 as SGHVS and CDR2 as FNYEAQ. In DNA form, the CDR3 reads TGTGCCAGCAGCTTACGGGGGACAAGCGGCAACGAGCAGTACTTC. This translates into CASSLRGTSGNEQYF.

This clonotype was recorded at least ten times. CDR3 loop: CASSLGASGSNTQYF. As DNA, the CDR3 is TGTGCCAGCAGCCTCGGGGCTAGCGGTTCTAATACGCAGTATTTT. This chain links TRBV13 with TRBJ2-3; 7 positions agree with TRBD2. V gave up 5 bases and J gave up 7 bases; unmatched junction bases: 12. Per germline, CDR1 PRHDT and CDR2 FYEKMQ (reference sequence). CDR3 length: 15 amino acids.

This clonotype was recorded many times. This chain links TRBV12-3 or TRBV12-4 with TRBJ1-2; D perhaps matches TRBD1 (5 bases). The V gene lost 5 bases and the J gene lost 0 bases, with 19 bases spanning the gap. This CDR3 comprises 17 residues. The CDR3 here is CASSPRGMSKANYGYTF. DNA for the CDR3: TGTGCCAGCAGTCCGAGGGGTATGAGTAAAGCTAACTATGGCTACACCTTC.

This clonotype showed up many times. The rearrangement links TRBV3-1 to TRBJ2-2, with D perhaps matching TRBD2 (5 bases). The CDR3 runs 16 residues. Germline V gene data show CDR1 as LGHDT and CDR2 as YNNKEL (reference sequence). Trimming stripped 7 bases from V and 3 bases from J, with 18 bases between. The CDR3 DNA reads TGTGCCAGCACCGCGGGTTGGGGTGTAGACACCGGGGAGCTGTTTTTT. This codes for CASTAGWGVDTGELFF.

This clonotype was counted at least ten times. This chain uses TRBV12-3 or TRBV12-4 with TRBJ1-1; perhaps TRBD1 as D (6 bases). The CDR3 runs to 15 residues. V was pared by 4 bases and J by 4 bases, with 16 bases between. The CDR3 spells CASSSPGARVTEAFF. The DNA of the CDR3 is TGTGCCAGCAGTTCCCCGGGGGCCAGGGTCACTGAAGCTTTCTTT.

This clonotype has a count of ten or more. The chain carries TRBV30 and TRBJ2-7; D tentatively fits TRBD1 or TRBD2 (5 bases each). Germline CDR1 reads GTSNPN; CDR2 reads SVGIG (reference sequence). V gave up 3 bases and J gave up 3 bases, with 12 bases separating them. This CDR3 region has 13 residues. In DNA form, the CDR3 reads TGTGCCTGGAGCCTGGGGGTACACTACGAGCAGTACTTC. This sequence encodes CAWSLGVHYEQYF.

Many counts were recorded for this clonotype. The CDR3 reads CASSYSNGYNEQFF. The CDR3 DNA reads TGTGCCAGCAGTTACTCGAATGGGTACAATGAGCAGTTCTTC. The rearrangement links TRBV6-2 or TRBV6-3 to TRBJ2-1; D gene uncertain. Between the trimmed V and J ends, which lost 0 bases and 4 bases, there was a span of 7 bases. The germline CDR1 and CDR2 sequences are MNHEY and SVGEGT. The CDR3 has 14 amino acids.

This clonotype was counted ten times or more. This rearrangement joins TRBV4-3 to TRBJ2-3, with 9 bases identical to TRBD2. This CDR3 spans 17 amino acids. The V gene end was trimmed by 0 bases and the J gene end by 0 bases; junction bases not matched to a gene: 4. Germline V gene data show CDR1 as LGHNA and CDR2 as YSLEER. CDR3 bases: TGCGCCAGCAGCCAAGATCGGACTAGCGCTAGCACAGATACGCAGTATTTT. It encodes CASSQDRTSASTDTQYF.

This clonotype was counted at least ten times. The V gene is TRBV6-2 or TRBV6-3, the J gene TRBJ1-1, with 9 bases fitting TRBD1. The V gene end was trimmed by 3 bases and the J gene end by 11 bases; junction bases not matched to a gene: 7. CDR3 length equals 13 residues. Per the germline V gene, CDR1 is MNHEY and CDR2 is SVGEGT. The CDR3 here is CASSYGTGISAFF. In nucleotides, the CDR3 is TGTGCCAGCAGTTATGGGACAGGGATCTCGGCTTTCTTT.

This clonotype was counted many times. The V and J genes are TRBV5-1 and TRBJ2-7; 11 positions agree with TRBD2. The germline gives CDR1 SGHRS, CDR2 YFSETQ. CDR3 size: 20 residues. V shed 5 bases, J shed 0 bases, and the junction held 19 bases outside the gene matches. CDR3 sequence (DNA): TGCGCCAGCAGTGCCCAGATTTTACTAGCGGGAGTGCTGAGCTCCTACGAGCAGTACTTC. Protein sequence: CASSAQILLAGVLSSYEQYF.

This clonotype was picked up many times. This rearrangement joins TRBV12-3 or TRBV12-4 to TRBJ2-7; D unresolved. This CDR3 has 12 amino acids. Trimming removed 6 bases from V and 3 bases from J, with 9 bases in between. The CDR3: CASSPILYEQYF. CDR3 DNA sequence: TGTGCCAGCAGCCCGATCCTCTACGAGCAGTACTTC.